This T cell receptor (beta chain) came from a study of blood T cell repertoires in COVID-19. J gave up 3 bases and V 5 bases, and 8 bases lay outside the gene matches. Germline V gene lookup returns CDR1 SGHTA and CDR2 FQGNSA. CDR3 size: 15 residues. Repertoires were generated with immunoSEQ multiplex PCR, while TCRdb's copy carries only in-frame clones and drops some. This sample has approximately 210,000 clones, with roughly 90% found just once. The receptor was isolated from a woman between 25 and 40 years old who had recovered from COVID-19. V and J are TRBV7-2 and TRBJ2-7; 9 nucleotides align to TRBD2. Sequenced input: PBMCs or T cells enriched from blood (not recorded which). CDR3 sequence: CASSRLWRGGYEQYF. Written as DNA, the CDR3 is TGTGCCAGCAGCCGTCTCTGGCGGGGGGGCTACGAGCAGTACTTC.